This TCR beta chain is from a study of identifying expanded T cells in peripheral blood. The data were produced by immunoSEQ multiplex PCR, yet TCRdb's version contains in-frame clones alone and is incomplete. Among about 100,000 clones listed, 87% were seen once. CDR3 length equals 17 residues. Trimming cost V 4 bases and J 3 bases, with 21 bases left between them. The germline CDR1 and CDR2 sequences are SEHNR and FQNEAQ (reference sequence). The V gene is TRBV7-9, the J gene TRBJ2-5; tentatively, D is TRBD2 (7 bases). This sequence originates from a person aged 18 to 70 in good health. Sequenced sample: blood. As DNA, the CDR3 is TGTGCCAGCAGCTCTACCGCCCTAGGGGGGGCCAAAGAGACCCAGTACTTC. Protein product: CASSSTALGGAKETQYF.